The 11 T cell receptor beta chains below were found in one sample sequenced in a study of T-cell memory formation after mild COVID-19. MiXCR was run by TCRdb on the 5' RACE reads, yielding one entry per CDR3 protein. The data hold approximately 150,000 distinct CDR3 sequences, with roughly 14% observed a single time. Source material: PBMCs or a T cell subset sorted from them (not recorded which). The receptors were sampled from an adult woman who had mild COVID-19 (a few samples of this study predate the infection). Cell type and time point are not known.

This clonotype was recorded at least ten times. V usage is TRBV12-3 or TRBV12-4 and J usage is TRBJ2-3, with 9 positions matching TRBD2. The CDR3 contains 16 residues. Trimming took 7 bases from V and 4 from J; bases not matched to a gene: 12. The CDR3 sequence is CASNLYAGGPPDTQYF. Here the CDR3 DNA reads TGTGCCAGCAACCTGTACGCGGGAGGGCCTCCAGATACGCAGTATTTT.

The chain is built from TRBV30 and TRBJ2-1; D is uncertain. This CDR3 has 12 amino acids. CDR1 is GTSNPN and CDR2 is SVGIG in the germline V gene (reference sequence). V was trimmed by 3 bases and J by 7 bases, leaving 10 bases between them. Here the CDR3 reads CAWSRSANEQFF. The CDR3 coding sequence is TGTGCCTGGAGCCGCAGCGCGAATGAGCAGTTCTTC.

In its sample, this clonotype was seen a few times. The CDR3 DNA reads TGCGCCAGCAGCCGCTGGACAGGGCCGAGTAATGAAAAACTGTTTTTT. As protein: CASSRWTGPSNEKLFF. This sequence joins TRBV5-1 and TRBJ1-4; 8 nucleotides align to TRBD1. Trimming took 4 bases from V and 4 from J; bases not matched to a gene: 9. The CDR3 spans 16 residues. Germline V gene sequence: CDR1 SGHRS, CDR2 YFSETQ. The variable domain in full, with the rest retrieved from reference TRBV5-1 and TRBJ1-4, is KAGVTQTPRYLIKTRGQQVTLSCSPISGHRSVSWYQQTPGQGLQFLFEYFSETQRNKGNFPGRFSGRQFSNSRSEMNVSTLELGDSALYLCASSRWTGPSNEKLFFGSGTQLSVL.

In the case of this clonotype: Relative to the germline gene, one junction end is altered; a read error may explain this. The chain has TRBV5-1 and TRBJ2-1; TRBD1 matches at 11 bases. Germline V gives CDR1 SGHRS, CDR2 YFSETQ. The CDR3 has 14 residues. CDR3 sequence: CASSWGQGVDEKFF. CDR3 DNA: TGCGCCAGCAGCTGGGGACAGGGGGTGGATGAGAAGTTCTTC. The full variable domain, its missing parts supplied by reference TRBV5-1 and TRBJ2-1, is KAGVTQTPRYLIKTRGQQVTLSCSPISGHRSVSWYQQTPGQGLQFLFEYFSETQRNKGNFPGRFSGRQFSNSRSEMNVSTLELGDSALYLCASSWGQGVDEKFFGPGTRLTVL.

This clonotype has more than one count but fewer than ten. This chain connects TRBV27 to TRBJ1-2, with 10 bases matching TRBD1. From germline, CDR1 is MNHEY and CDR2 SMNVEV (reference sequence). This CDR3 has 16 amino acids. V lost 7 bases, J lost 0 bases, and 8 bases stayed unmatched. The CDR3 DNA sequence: TGTGCCAGCAATCCGGGACAGGGGAGAGCTAACTATGGCTACACCTTC. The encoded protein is CASNPGQGRANYGYTF.

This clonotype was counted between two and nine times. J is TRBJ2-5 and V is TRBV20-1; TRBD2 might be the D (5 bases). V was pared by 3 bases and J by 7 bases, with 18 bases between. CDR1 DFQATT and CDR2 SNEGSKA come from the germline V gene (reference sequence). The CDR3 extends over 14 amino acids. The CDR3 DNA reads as TGCAGTGCTAGGGACTCCTCAATGACGGGGACCCAGTACTTC. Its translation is CSARDSSMTGTQYF.

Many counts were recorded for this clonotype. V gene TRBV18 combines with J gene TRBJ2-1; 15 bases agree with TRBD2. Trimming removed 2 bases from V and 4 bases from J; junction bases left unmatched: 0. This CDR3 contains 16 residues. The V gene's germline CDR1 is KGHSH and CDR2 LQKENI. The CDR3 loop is CASSPGLAGGYNEQFF. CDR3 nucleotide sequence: TGTGCCAGCTCACCAGGACTAGCGGGGGGGTACAATGAGCAGTTCTTC. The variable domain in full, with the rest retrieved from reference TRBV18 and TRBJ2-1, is NAGVMQNPRHLVRRRGQEARLRCSPMKGHSHVYWYRQLPEEGLKFMVYLQKENIIDESGMPKERFSAEFPKEGPSILRIQQVVRGDSAAYFCASSPGLAGGYNEQFFGPGTRLTVL.

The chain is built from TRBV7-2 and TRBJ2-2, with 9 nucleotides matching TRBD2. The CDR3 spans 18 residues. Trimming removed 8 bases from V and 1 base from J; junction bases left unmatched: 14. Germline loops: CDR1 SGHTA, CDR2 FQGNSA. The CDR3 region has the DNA TGTGCCAGCCCCGCGGGGCTAGCGGGATCGGGGAACACCGGGGAGCTGTTTTTT. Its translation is CASPAGLAGSGNTGELFF.

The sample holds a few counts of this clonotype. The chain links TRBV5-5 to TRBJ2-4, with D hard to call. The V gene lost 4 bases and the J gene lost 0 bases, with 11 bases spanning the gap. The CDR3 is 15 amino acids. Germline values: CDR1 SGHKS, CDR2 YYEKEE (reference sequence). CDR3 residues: CASSLTTLAKNIQYF. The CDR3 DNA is TGTGCCAGCAGCCTGACGACACTAGCCAAAAACATTCAGTACTTC.

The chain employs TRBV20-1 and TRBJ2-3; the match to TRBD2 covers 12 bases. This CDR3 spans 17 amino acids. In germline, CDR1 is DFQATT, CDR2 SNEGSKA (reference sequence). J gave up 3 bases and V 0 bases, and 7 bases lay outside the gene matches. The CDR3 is CSARDLLAGGPTDTQYF. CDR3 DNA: TGCAGTGCTAGAGATCTTCTAGCGGGAGGGCCGACAGATACGCAGTATTTT.

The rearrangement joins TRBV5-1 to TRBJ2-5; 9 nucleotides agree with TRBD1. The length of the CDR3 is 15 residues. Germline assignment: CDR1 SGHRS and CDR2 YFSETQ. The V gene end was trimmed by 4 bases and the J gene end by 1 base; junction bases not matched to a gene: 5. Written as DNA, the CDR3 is TGCGCCAGCAGCCGGGAGACAGGGGGCCAAGAGACCCAGTACTTC. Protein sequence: CASSRETGGQETQYF.